This T cell receptor beta chain came from a study of T cell repertoires in cytomegalovirus infection. Turning to the study itself: TCR beta signatures that were public indicated CMV infection and matching HLA type. Study-wide results and limits: The study found HLA-C-restricted CMV-specific TCR beta clonotypes dominating the ex vivo response. Cumulative frequency (of public TCR beta family members) identified carriers of CMV plus the relevant HLA.

The germline V gene has CDR1 SEHNR and CDR2 FQNEAQ (reference sequence). V was pared by 7 bases and J by 0 bases, with 18 bases between. CDR3 length: 16 amino acids. About this clonotype itself: What it binds is unknown.

TCRdb re-derived calls from the reads in MiXCR, one entry per CDR3 protein. In the table there are about 230,000 distinct CDR3 sequences, over 20% of which are singletons. The TCR sequence derives from a human donor in good health (CMV status not recorded). Some clones in this sample may be carry-over from other donors' samples. The specimen sequenced was CD8+ T cells from PBMCs. The rearrangement links TRBV7-9 to TRBJ2-5, with D possibly TRBD1 on 6 matching bases. The chain's CDR3 is CASNSQGHPYQETQYF. As DNA, the CDR3 is TGTGCCAGCAATAGTCAGGGACATCCCTACCAAGAGACCCAGTACTTC.